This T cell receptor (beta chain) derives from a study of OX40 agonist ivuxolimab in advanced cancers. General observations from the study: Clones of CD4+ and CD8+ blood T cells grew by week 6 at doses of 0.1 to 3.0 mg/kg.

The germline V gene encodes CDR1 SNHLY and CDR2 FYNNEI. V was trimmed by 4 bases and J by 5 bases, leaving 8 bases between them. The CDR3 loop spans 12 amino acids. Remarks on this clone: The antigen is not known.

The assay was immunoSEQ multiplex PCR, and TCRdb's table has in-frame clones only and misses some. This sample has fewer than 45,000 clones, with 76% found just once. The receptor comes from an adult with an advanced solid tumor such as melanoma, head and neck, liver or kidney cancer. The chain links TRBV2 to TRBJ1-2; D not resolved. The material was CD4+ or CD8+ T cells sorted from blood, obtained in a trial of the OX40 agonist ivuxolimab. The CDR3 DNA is TGTGCCAGCAGTGTGGGAGGTTATGGCTACACCTTC. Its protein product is CASSVGGYGYTF.